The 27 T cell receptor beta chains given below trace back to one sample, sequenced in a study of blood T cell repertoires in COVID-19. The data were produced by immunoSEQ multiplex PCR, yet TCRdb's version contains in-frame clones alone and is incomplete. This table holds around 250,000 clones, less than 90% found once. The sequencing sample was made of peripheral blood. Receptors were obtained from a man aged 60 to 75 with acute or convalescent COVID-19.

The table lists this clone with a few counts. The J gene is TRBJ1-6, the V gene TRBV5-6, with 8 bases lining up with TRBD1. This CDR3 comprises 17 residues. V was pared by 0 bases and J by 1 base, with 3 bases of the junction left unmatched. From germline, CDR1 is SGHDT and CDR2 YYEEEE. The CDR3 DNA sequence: TGTGCCAGCAGCTTGGAGCAGGGGGCTTCCTATAATTCACCCCTCCACTTT. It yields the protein CASSLEQGASYNSPLHF.

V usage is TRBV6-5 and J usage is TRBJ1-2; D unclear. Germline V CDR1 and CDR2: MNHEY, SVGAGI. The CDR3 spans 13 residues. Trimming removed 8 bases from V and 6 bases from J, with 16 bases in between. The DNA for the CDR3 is TGTGCCAGCGCTCGAGAAGCGAGGCATGGCTACACCTTC. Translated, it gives CASAREARHGYTF.

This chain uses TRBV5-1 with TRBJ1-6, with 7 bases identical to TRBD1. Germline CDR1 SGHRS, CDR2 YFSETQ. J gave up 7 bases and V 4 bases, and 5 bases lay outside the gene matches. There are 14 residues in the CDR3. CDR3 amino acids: CASSGGRGNSPLHF. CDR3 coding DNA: TGCGCCAGCAGCGGTGGCAGGGGGAATTCACCCCTCCACTTT.

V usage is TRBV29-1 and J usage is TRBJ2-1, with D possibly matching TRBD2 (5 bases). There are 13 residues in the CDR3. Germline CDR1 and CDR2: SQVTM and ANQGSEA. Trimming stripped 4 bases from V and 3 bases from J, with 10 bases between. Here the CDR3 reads CSVVQRSYNEQFF. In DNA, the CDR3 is TGCAGCGTTGTACAGCGGAGCTACAATGAGCAGTTCTTC.

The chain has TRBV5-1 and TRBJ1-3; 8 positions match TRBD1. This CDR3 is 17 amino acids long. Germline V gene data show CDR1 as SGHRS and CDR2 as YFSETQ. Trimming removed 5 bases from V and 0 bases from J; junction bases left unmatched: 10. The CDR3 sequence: CASRPGTGTSSGNTIYF. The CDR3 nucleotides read TGCGCCAGCAGACCAGGGACAGGAACCAGCTCTGGAAACACCATATATTTT.

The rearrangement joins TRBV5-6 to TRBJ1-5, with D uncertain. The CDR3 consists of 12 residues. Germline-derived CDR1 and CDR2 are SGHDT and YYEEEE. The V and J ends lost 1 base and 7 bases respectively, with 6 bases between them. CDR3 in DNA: TGTGCCAGCAGCTTGACGGGACAGCCCCAGCATTTT. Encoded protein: CASSLTGQPQHF.

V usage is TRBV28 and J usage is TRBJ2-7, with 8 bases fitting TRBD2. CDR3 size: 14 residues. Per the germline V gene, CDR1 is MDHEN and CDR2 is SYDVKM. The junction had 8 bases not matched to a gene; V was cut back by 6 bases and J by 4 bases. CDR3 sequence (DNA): TGTGCCAGCAGCGAACGACTAGCGTCTTACGAGCAGTACTTC. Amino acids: CASSERLASYEQYF.

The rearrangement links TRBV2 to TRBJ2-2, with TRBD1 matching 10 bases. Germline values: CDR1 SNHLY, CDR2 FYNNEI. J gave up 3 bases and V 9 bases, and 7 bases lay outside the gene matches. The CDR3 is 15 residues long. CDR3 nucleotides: TGTGCCAGTAGTCGAGACAGGGGGCACACCGGGGAGCTGTTTTTT. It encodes CASSRDRGHTGELFF.

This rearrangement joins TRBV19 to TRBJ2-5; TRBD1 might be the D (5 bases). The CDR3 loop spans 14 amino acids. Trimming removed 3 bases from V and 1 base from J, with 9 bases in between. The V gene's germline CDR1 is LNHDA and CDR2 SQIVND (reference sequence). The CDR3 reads CASSIQGSQETQYF. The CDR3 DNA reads TGTGCCAGTAGTATCCAGGGAAGCCAAGAGACCCAGTACTTC.

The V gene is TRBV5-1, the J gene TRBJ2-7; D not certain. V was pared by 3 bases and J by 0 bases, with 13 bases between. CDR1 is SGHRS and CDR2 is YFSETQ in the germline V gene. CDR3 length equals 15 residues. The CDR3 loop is CASSSLTGSSYEQYF. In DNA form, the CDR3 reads TGCGCCAGCAGCTCGCTGACTGGTAGCTCCTACGAGCAGTACTTC.

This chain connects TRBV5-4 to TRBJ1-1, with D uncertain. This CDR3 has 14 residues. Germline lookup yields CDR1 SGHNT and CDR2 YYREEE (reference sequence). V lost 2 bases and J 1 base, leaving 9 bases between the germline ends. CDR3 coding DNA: TGTGCCAGCAGCTTACCGTCCGGGAACACTGAAGCTTTCTTT. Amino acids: CASSLPSGNTEAFF.

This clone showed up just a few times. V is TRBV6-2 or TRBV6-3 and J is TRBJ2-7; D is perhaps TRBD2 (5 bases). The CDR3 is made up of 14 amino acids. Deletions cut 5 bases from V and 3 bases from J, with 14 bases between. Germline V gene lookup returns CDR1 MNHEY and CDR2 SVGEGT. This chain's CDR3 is CASSQYRENYEQYF. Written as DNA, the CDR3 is TGTGCCAGCAGTCAATACCGGGAAAACTACGAGCAGTACTTC.

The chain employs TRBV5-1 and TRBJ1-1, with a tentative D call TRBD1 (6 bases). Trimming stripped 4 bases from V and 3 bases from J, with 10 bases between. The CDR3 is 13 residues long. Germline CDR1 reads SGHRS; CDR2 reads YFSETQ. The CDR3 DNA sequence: TGCGCCAGCAGCCAGGACAGCGACACTGAAGCTTTCTTT. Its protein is CASSQDSDTEAFF.

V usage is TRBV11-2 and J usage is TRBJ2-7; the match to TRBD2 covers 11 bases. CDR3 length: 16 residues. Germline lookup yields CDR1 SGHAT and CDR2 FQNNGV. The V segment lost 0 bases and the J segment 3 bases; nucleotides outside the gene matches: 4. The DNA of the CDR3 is TGTGCCAGCAGCTTAGAAGGGACTAGCGGAGTCTACGAGCAGTACTTC. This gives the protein CASSLEGTSGVYEQYF.

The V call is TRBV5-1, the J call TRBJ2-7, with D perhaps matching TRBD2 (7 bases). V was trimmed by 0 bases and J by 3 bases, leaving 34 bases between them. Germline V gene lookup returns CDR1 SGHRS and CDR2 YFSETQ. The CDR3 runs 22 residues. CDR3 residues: CASSLGPTVAGVVGGPSYEQYF. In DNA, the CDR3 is TGCGCCAGCAGCTTGGGGCCTACTGTCGCGGGAGTAGTAGGGGGACCAAGCTACGAGCAGTACTTC.

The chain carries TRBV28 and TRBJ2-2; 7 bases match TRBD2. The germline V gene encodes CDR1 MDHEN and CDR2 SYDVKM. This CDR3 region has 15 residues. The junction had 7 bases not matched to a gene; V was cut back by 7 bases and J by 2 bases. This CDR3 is CASTRAGPNTGELFF. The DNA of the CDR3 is TGTGCCAGCACCCGAGCGGGGCCCAACACCGGGGAGCTGTTTTTT.

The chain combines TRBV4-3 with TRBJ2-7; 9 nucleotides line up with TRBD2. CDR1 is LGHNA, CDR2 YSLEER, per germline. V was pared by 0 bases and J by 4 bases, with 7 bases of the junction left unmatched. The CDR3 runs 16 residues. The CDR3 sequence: CASSQDRVAGAYEQYF. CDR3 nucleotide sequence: TGCGCCAGCAGCCAAGATCGAGTAGCGGGAGCGTACGAGCAGTACTTC.

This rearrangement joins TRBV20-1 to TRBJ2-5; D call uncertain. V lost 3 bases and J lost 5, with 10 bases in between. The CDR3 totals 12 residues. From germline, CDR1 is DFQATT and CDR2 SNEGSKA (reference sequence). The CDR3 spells CSASLVRETQYF. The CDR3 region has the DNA TGCAGTGCTAGTCTGGTCCGGGAGACCCAGTACTTC.

CDR3 nucleotides: TGTGCCAGCAGCTTAGACAGGGATTCACCCCTCCACTTT. It encodes CASSLDRDSPLHF. The V call is TRBV7-3, the J call TRBJ1-6; 7 positions agree with TRBD1. The CDR3 spans 13 residues. The germline V gene encodes CDR1 SGHTA and CDR2 FQGTGA. The junction had 0 bases not matched to a gene; V was cut back by 2 bases and J by 8 bases.

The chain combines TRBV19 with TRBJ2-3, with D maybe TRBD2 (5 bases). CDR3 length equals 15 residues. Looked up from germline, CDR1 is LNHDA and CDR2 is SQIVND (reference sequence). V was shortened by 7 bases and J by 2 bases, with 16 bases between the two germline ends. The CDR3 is CASTPGSRPTDTQYF. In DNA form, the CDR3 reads TGTGCCAGTACCCCTGGGAGCCGGCCCACAGATACGCAGTATTTT.

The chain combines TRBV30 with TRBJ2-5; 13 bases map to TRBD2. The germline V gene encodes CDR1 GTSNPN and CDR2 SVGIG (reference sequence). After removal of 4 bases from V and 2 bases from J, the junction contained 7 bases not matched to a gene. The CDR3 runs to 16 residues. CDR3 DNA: TGTGCCTGGACAAAACTAGCGGGAGGGCCGCAAGAGACCCAGTACTTC. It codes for CAWTKLAGGPQETQYF.

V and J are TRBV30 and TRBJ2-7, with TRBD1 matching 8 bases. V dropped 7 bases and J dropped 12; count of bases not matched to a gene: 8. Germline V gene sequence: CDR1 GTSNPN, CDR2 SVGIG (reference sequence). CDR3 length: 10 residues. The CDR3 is CAYGGTGLYF. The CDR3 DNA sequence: TGTGCCTACGGAGGGACAGGCTTGTACTTC.

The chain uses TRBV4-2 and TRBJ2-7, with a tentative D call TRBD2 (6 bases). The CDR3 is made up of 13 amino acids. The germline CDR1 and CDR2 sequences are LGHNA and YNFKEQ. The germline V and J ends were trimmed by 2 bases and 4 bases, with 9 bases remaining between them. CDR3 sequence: CASSQPGSYEQYF. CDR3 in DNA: TGTGCCAGCAGCCAACCCGGGAGTTACGAGCAGTACTTC.

CDR3 loop: CASSPLWGSDQANTGELFF. The CDR3 nucleotides read TGCGCCAGCAGTCCCCTCTGGGGCAGCGACCAAGCGAACACCGGGGAGCTGTTTTTT. The chain links TRBV23-1 to TRBJ2-2, with TRBD1 as a possible D gene (5 bases). TRBV23-1 is given ORF status, its function remaining uncertain. V lost 4 bases, J lost 0 bases, and 21 bases lay in between. The CDR3 runs to 19 residues.

The CDR3 protein is CASSTTTGTYEQYF. DNA of the CDR3: TGTGCCAGCAGCACGACGACTGGAACCTACGAGCAGTACTTC. The chain is built from TRBV11-2 and TRBJ2-7; D gene unclear. CDR1 is SGHAT, CDR2 FQNNGV, per germline. This CDR3 comprises 14 residues. Trimming removed 5 bases from V and 2 bases from J, with 13 bases in between.

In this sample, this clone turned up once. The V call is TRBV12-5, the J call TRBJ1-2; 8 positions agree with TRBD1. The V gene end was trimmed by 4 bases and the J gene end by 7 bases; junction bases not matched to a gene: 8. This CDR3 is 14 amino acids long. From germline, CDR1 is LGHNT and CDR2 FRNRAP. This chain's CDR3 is CASGSPGGRVGYTF. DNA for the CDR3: TGTGCTAGTGGTTCCCCAGGGGGCAGGGTTGGCTACACCTTC.

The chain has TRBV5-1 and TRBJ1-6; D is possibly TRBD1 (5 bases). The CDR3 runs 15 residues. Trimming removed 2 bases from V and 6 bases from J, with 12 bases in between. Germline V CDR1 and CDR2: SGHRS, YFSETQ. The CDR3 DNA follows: TGCGCCAGCAGCTTAGGGGCGCGTGGTAATTCACCCCTCCACTTT. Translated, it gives CASSLGARGNSPLHF.